A selection of T cell receptor beta chains follows, all from one sample in a study of T cells after yellow fever vaccination. TCRdb recomputed calls from the 5' RACE reads with MiXCR, one row per CDR3 protein. The table lists some 560,000 distinct CDR3 sequences, about 19% of them singletons. This specimen consisted of PBMCs, obtained 15 days after the yellow fever booster vaccination. These receptors all come from a man aged 25-40 years who received the YFV17D yellow fever vaccine. Each CDR3 is given with its conserved first and last residue. The D gene is left open where the match is weak. Clone size is shown for a subset of rows, as once, few, many or a class of expanded clone.

>TRBD2|TRBV12-3/TRBV12-4|TRBJ2-1|-
TGTGCCAGCAGTTTAGCGCGCGGGAGTTACTCCAATGAGCAGTTCTTC
CASSLARGSYSNEQFF
>-|TRBV5-1|TRBJ2-7|-
TGCGCCAGCAGCTTGGACTACCCGACGGGTTACGAGCAGTACTTC
CASSLDYPTGYEQYF
>TRBD1|TRBV5-4|TRBJ1-1|-
TGTGCCAGCAGCCCCGGGACAGAACAGATTGAAGCTTTCTTT
CASSPGTEQIEAFF
>-|TRBV5-6|TRBJ2-7|many
TGTGCCAGCAGCTTGACTAGGTCCTACGAGCAGTACTTC
CASSLTRSYEQYF
>TRBD2|TRBV24-1|TRBJ2-3|few
TGTGCCACCAGTGAGCTACTAGCGGGAGATGTTGCAGATACGCAGTATTTT
CATSELLAGDVADTQYF
>TRBD1|TRBV28|TRBJ2-2|few
TGTGCCAGCAGAGAACAGGGGTACACCGGGGAGCTGTTTTTT
CASREQGYTGELFF
>TRBD2|TRBV2|TRBJ2-1|few
TGTGCCCTCCGCGTAGGGCAATCCAGCGGGAGCTACAATGAGCAGTTCTTC
CALRVGQSSGSYNEQFF
>-|TRBV7-9|TRBJ2-3|-
TGTGCCAGCAGCTTTCAGGGACGATCTAGCACAGATACGCAGTATTTT
CASSFQGRSSTDTQYF
>-|TRBV4-3|TRBJ2-5|few
TGCGCCAGCAGCCAAGCTGGAGGGCCTTGGGAGACCCAGTACTTC
CASSQAGGPWETQYF
>TRBD2|TRBV29-1|TRBJ2-3|-
TGCAGCGTTGAAGCCGGGAGGTCGGATACGCAGTATTTT
CSVEAGRSDTQYF
>TRBD2|TRBV3-1|TRBJ2-1|few
TGTGCCAGCAGCCAAGATGGGACTAGCGGGAATGAGCAGTTCTTC
CASSQDGTSGNEQFF
>TRBD1|TRBV7-2|TRBJ1-2|-
TGTGCCAGCAGCTTAGCCCCGTCGCGGACAGGCTCTAACTATGGCTACACCTTC
CASSLAPSRTGSNYGYTF
>-|TRBV7-9|TRBJ1-1|-
TGTGCCAGCAGCTGGGGCGCGGAGCTGGTCTTT
CASSWGAELVF
>-|TRBV28|TRBJ1-2|few
TGTGCCAGCAGTTCACGAAGCTTGGATGGCTACACCTTC
CASSSRSLDGYTF
>TRBD1|TRBV12-3/TRBV12-4|TRBJ2-2|many
TGTGCCAGCAGTCTTACAGGGGGGAACACCGGGGAGCTGTTTTTT
CASSLTGGNTGELFF
>-|TRBV4-3|TRBJ2-2|-
TGCGCCAGCAGGCAAAACCTTAGGGACCGCCCTGGGGAGCTGTTTTTT
CASRQNLRDRPGELFF
>TRBD2|TRBV5-5|TRBJ2-1|-
TGTGCCAGCAGCTTGAGGCAAAAGACTAGCACGAGCTACAATGAGCAGTTCTTC
CASSLRQKTSTSYNEQFF
>TRBD1|TRBV5-1|TRBJ2-1|-
TGCGCCAGCAACCCCGGGACAGGGTACAATGAGCAGTTCTTC
CASNPGTGYNEQFF
>-|TRBV6-1|TRBJ2-1|-
TGTGCCAGCAGGGCCAGGGAAACCTACAATGAGCAGTTCTTC
CASRARETYNEQFF
>-|TRBV5-1|TRBJ2-5|-
TGCGCCAGCAGTCGGGGACCAACTTCGGAAGAGACCCAGTACTTC
CASSRGPTSEETQYF
>-|TRBV6-5|TRBJ1-1|few
TGTGCCAGCAGTTACCGCGCTCTGGGCACTGAAGCTTTCTTT
CASSYRALGTEAFF
>-|TRBV6-1|TRBJ2-5|-
TGTGCCAGCAGGTGGGGAGTGGCTTCGGAGACCCAGTACTTC
CASRWGVASETQYF
>-|TRBV30|TRBJ2-1|-
TGTGCCTACCGACACTCCGGCTCCTACAATGAGCAGTTCTTC
CAYRHSGSYNEQFF
>-|TRBV12-3/TRBV12-4|TRBJ1-1|few
TGTGCCAGCAGAGCCGGTGGGGGGAACACTGAAGCTTTCTTT
CASRAGGGNTEAFF
>-|TRBV20-1|TRBJ2-3|-
TGCAGTGCTTGGGCGGCGGGATCCACAGATACGCAGTATTTT
CSAWAAGSTDTQYF